The 20 T cell receptor beta chains in this list originate from one sample, sequenced in a study of blood T cell repertoires in COVID-19 (dated by TCRdb to the early 2020s). The library was prepared using the immunoSEQ multiplex PCR assay. In its TCRdb copy, this immuneACCESS table keeps in-frame sequences only and misses some clones. Where compared with another copy, unresolved V genes explain less than half of these, and the others have no known cause. This sample holds approximately 220,000 clones; 88% were observed only once. The leading ten clones occupy roughly 0.7% of the sample. Sequencing was performed on peripheral blood. The source of these receptors is a middle-aged man with acute or convalescent COVID-19.

CDR3 sequence reads: CASRDSFSYEQYF. In DNA form, the CDR3 reads TGTGCCAGCAGGGACAGTTTCTCCTACGAGCAGTACTTC. The chain links TRBV6-6 to TRBJ2-7; D perhaps matches TRBD1 (6 bases). The CDR3 loop spans 13 amino acids. V shed 6 bases and J shed 0 bases, with 9 bases lying between them. CDR1 MNHNY and CDR2 SVGAGI come from the germline V gene (reference sequence).

J is TRBJ1-4 and V is TRBV19; 9 bases fit TRBD1. This CDR3 is built from 15 residues. Trimming cost V 3 bases and J 7 bases; bases outside gene matches: 6. The germline gives CDR1 LNHDA, CDR2 SQIVND (reference sequence). The CDR3 region has the DNA TGTGCCAGTAGTATGCCCGGGACAGGGAGTGAAAAACTGTTTTTT. Its translation is CASSMPGTGSEKLFF.

The gene calls are TRBV18 and TRBJ2-7, with D perhaps TRBD1 (6 bases). CDR1 is KGHSH and CDR2 is LQKENI in the germline V gene. Trimming removed 3 bases from V and 1 base from J, with 13 bases in between. The CDR3 runs 15 residues. In DNA, the CDR3 is TGTGCCAGCTCACCTGAGACAGGCGCTTCCTACGAGCAGTACTTC. Translating it yields CASSPETGASYEQYF.

This rearrangement joins TRBV30 to TRBJ2-1, with D tentatively TRBD1 (6 bases). Looked up from germline, CDR1 is GTSNPN and CDR2 is SVGIG (reference sequence). Trimming shortened V by 3 bases and J by 4 bases, and 16 bases separated the two germline ends. This CDR3 is 15 amino acids long. CDR3 loop: CAWRNPQGTYNEQFF. CDR3 coding DNA: TGTGCCTGGAGGAATCCCCAGGGGACATACAATGAGCAGTTCTTC.

V is TRBV29-1 and J is TRBJ2-2; D might be TRBD1 (6 bases). V dropped 6 bases and J dropped 5 bases, with 10 bases sitting between them. This CDR3 has 12 residues. In germline, CDR1 is SQVTM, CDR2 ANQGSEA. The CDR3 nucleotides read TGCAGCGTGGGGGCCTTTACCGGGGAGCTGTTTTTT. Its protein is CSVGAFTGELFF.

The V and J genes are TRBV9 and TRBJ2-7; the match to TRBD2 covers 12 bases. J gave up 6 bases and V 4 bases, and 8 bases lay outside the gene matches. Germline CDR1 and CDR2: SGDLS and YYNGEE. The CDR3 is made up of 15 amino acids. The CDR3 here is CASSPGLAGLVEQYF. The CDR3 region has the DNA TGTGCCAGCAGCCCTGGACTAGCGGGACTGGTCGAGCAGTACTTC.

The chain couples TRBV2 to TRBJ2-7; TRBD1 aligns across 8 bases. Trimming cost V 5 bases and J 4 bases; bases outside gene matches: 7. The CDR3 runs to 14 residues. CDR1 and CDR2 (germline): SNHLY, FYNNEI. The CDR3 region is CASSKQGVEYEQYF. CDR3 sequence (DNA): TGTGCCAGCAGTAAACAGGGGGTGGAATACGAGCAGTACTTC.

V gene TRBV9 combines with J gene TRBJ2-1, with 8 positions matching TRBD1. Germline lookup yields CDR1 SGDLS and CDR2 YYNGEE. The CDR3 runs 16 residues. V trimming: 0 bases; J trimming: 3 bases; junction bases outside the gene matches: 5. CDR3 sequence reads: CASSVGPGQDYNEQFF. DNA of the CDR3: TGTGCCAGCAGCGTAGGACCGGGACAGGACTACAATGAGCAGTTCTTC.

This clone was seen a few times. The chain carries TRBV7-6 and TRBJ1-3, with 11 bases that match TRBD1. From germline, CDR1 is SGHVS and CDR2 FNYEAQ. With 3 bases clipped from V and 4 bases from J, the junction kept 8 bases outside the gene matches. This CDR3 is built from 17 residues. In nucleotides, the CDR3 is TGTGCCAGCAGCTTCCGGACAGGGGGCCTATCCGGAAACACCATATATTTT. This translates into CASSFRTGGLSGNTIYF.

The chain employs TRBV27 and TRBJ1-4; TRBD1 matches 7 bases. Germline-derived CDR1 and CDR2 are MNHEY and SMNVEV (reference sequence). The CDR3 is 14 residues long. After removal of 6 bases from V and 4 bases from J, the junction contained 5 bases not matched to a gene. The CDR3 spells CASSRGQNNEKLFF. As DNA, the CDR3 is TGTGCCAGCAGCCGGGGACAGAATAATGAAAAACTGTTTTTT.

This clone was counted once. The V gene is TRBV11-2, the J gene TRBJ2-7, with TRBD2 matching 8 bases. J gave up 0 bases and V 4 bases, and 11 bases lay outside the gene matches. The CDR3 is 17 residues long. The germline gives CDR1 SGHAT, CDR2 FQNNGV. The CDR3 here is CASSSLLSGGSSYEQYF. CDR3 in DNA: TGTGCCAGCAGCTCGTTGCTCAGCGGGGGAAGCTCCTACGAGCAGTACTTC.

This clone was recorded once. The J gene is TRBJ1-1, the V gene TRBV5-1; 8 bases fit TRBD1. The CDR3 covers 15 residues. V dropped 5 bases and J dropped 5; count of bases not matched to a gene: 11. Germline CDR1 SGHRS, CDR2 YFSETQ. In nucleotides, the CDR3 is TGCGCCAGCAGACTCCAACAGGGGGGATTTACTGAAGCTTTCTTT. It codes for CASRLQQGGFTEAFF.

The CDR3 nucleotides are TGTGCCAGCAGCGACGGGGTCATAAAACCCCTTGGCTACACCTTC. It codes for CASSDGVIKPLGYTF. V and J are TRBV11-2 and TRBJ1-2; D remains unclear. The CDR3 totals 15 residues. With 5 bases removed from V and 7 bases from J, the gap between germline ends came to 20 bases. Looked up from germline, CDR1 is SGHAT and CDR2 is FQNNGV.

V and J are TRBV27 and TRBJ2-7; 7 nucleotides match TRBD1. J lost 6 bases, V lost 2 bases, and 7 bases had no gene match. This CDR3 is built from 14 residues. Per germline, CDR1 MNHEY and CDR2 SMNVEV (reference sequence). For the CDR3, the DNA is TGTGCCAGCAGTTTAAAACTACAGGGGCCCGAGCAGTACTTC. Amino acid sequence: CASSLKLQGPEQYF.

The chain employs TRBV5-1 and TRBJ2-3, with TRBD2 as a possible D gene (5 bases). CDR1 is SGHRS and CDR2 is YFSETQ in the germline V gene. The CDR3 length is 13 residues. The V gene lost 5 bases and the J gene lost 10 bases, with 17 bases spanning the gap. The chain's CDR3 is CASRLGSEYAQYF. DNA of the CDR3: TGCGCCAGCAGACTGGGGAGTGAATACGCGCAGTATTTT.

The V gene is TRBV9, the J gene TRBJ2-1, with 10 bases aligning to TRBD2. Unmatched junction bases numbered 5, after V lost 0 bases and J lost 2 bases. Per the germline V gene, CDR1 is SGDLS and CDR2 is YYNGEE. CDR3 length: 17 amino acids. CDR3 in DNA: TGTGCCAGCAGCGTAGTAACTAGCGGGGCCCCCTACAATGAGCAGTTCTTC. Encoded protein: CASSVVTSGAPYNEQFF.

V usage is TRBV24-1 and J usage is TRBJ2-5; D perhaps matches TRBD1 (6 bases). V lost 7 bases, J lost 5 bases, and 16 bases lay in between. Germline CDR1 is KGHDR and CDR2 is SFDVKD. The CDR3 contains 14 residues. The CDR3 region is CATSRGSHKETQYF. CDR3 sequence (DNA): TGTGCCACCAGCAGGGGTTCCCACAAGGAGACCCAGTACTTC.

The gene calls are TRBV24-1 and TRBJ2-5, with a possible D match to TRBD1 (7 bases). The germline V gene encodes CDR1 KGHDR and CDR2 SFDVKD. V was cut by 0 bases and J by 0 bases, with 13 bases left in between. The CDR3 consists of 17 residues. CDR3 DNA: TGTGCCACCAGTGATTTGCCCCCAGGGGGGTACCAAGAGACCCAGTACTTC. This translates into CATSDLPPGGYQETQYF.

CDR3 nucleotide sequence: TGTGCCAGCAGCTCCCGTTGGGGCGGCGCCGGGGAGCTGTTTTTT. Translating it yields CASSSRWGGAGELFF. The V call is TRBV9, the J call TRBJ2-2, with a possible D match to TRBD1 (5 bases). Trimming removed 4 bases from V and 6 bases from J, with 16 bases in between. CDR1 and CDR2 from the germline V gene are SGDLS and YYNGEE. There are 15 residues in the CDR3. Combining the CDR3 with reference TRBV9 and TRBJ2-2 gives the whole variable domain DSGVTQTPKHLITATGQRVTLRCSPRSGDLSVYWYQQSLDQGLQFLIQYYNGEERAKGNILERFSAQQFPDLHSELNLSSLELGDSALYFCASSSRWGGAGELFFGEGSRLTVL.

The CDR3 is CSVGETGNTIYF. Written as DNA, the CDR3 is TGCAGCGTTGGGGAGACTGGAAACACCATATATTTT. V usage is TRBV29-1 and J usage is TRBJ1-3; D uncertain. V lost 4 bases, J lost 2 bases, and 6 bases lay in between. The CDR3 is 12 amino acids. Germline V lookup: CDR1 SQVTM, CDR2 ANQGSEA. Full variable domain (rest looked up from reference TRBV29-1 and TRBJ1-3): SAVISQKPSRDICQRGTSLTIQCQVDSQVTMMFWYRQQPGQSLTLIATANQGSEATYESGFVIDKFPISRPNLTFSTLTVSNMSPEDSSIYLCSVGETGNTIYFGEGSWLTVV.